This TCR beta chain originates from a study of blood T cell repertoires in COVID-19. Seattle patient enrollment occurred during active infection, with longitudinal follow-up thereafter. This CDR3 is 15 amino acids long. Germline loops: CDR1 SGHVS, CDR2 FQNEAQ. V dropped 5 bases and J dropped 2 bases, with 13 bases sitting between them. Per the authors' pipeline: Estimation of nucleated cell counts relied on the amplification of reference gene primers. Clones were read by immunoSEQ multiplex PCR, and TCRdb kept only the in-frame ones, dropping some. V and J calls and clone size are copied from that table; D and trimming were computed from the DNA. The table has about 360,000 clones, 65% to 90% seen once; the top ten hold 7% to 7.5%.

The source of this sequence is a woman between 55 and 75 years old with COVID-19, enrolled during active disease. V gene TRBV7-8 combines with J gene TRBJ1-3, with D possibly matching TRBD1 (6 bases). The sample consisted of peripheral blood. This CDR3 is CASSAGGGAGNTIYF. CDR3 sequence (DNA): TGTGCCAGCAGCGCCGGAGGGGGGGCTGGAAACACCATATATTTT.